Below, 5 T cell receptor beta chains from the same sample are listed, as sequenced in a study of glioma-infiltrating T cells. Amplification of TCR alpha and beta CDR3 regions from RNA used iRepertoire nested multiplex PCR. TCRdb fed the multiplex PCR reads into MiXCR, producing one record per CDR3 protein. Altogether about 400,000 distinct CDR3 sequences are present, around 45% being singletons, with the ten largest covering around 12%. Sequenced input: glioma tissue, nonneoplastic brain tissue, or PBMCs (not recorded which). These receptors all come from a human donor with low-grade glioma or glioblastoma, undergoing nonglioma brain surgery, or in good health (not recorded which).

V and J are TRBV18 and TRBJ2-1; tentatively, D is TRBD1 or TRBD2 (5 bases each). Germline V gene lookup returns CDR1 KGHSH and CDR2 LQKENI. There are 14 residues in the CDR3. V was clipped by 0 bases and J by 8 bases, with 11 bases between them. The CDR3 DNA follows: TGTGCCAGCTCACCACCGGGGGAACTGGATGAGCAGTTCTTC. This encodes CASSPPGELDEQFF.

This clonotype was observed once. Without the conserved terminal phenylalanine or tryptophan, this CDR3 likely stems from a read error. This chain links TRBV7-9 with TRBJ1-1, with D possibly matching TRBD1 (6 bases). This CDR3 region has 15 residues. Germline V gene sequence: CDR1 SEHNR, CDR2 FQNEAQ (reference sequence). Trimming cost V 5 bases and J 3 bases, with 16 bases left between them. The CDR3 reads CASSPRGGWDTEAFS. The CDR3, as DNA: TGTGCCAGCAGCCCAAGGGGGGGTTGGGACACTGAAGCTTTCTCT.

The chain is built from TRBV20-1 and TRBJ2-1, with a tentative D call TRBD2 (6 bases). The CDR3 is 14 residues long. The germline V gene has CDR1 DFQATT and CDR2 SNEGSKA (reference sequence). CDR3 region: CSSQGRGGSGEQFF. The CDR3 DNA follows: TGCAGCTCCCAAGGCCGGGGAGGTTCGGGTGAGCAGTTCTTC.

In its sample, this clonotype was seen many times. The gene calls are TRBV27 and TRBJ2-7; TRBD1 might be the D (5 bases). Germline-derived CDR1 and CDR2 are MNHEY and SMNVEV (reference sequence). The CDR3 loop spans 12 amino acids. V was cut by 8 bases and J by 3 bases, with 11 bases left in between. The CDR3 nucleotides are TGTGCCAGCGGGAACAGGCTCTACGAGCAGTACTTC. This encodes CASGNRLYEQYF.

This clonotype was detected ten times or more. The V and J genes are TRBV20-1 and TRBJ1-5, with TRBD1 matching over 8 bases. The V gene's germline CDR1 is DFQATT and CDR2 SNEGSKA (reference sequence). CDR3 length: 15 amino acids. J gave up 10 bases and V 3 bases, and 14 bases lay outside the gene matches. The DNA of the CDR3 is TGCAGTGCTAGTTCCGGGACAGGAGAAGTTCTACCCCAGCATTTT. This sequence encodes CSASSGTGEVLPQHF.